This T cell receptor beta chain came from a study of T-cell memory formation after mild COVID-19 (dated by TCRdb to 2020 to 2022). A note on the overall study: TCR sequence clusters from the two donors were found to be largely donor specific. In a couple of donors, T-cell clones that expanded and contracted after mild COVID-19 were followed by sequencing TCRalpha and TCRbeta repertoires longitudinally. The cohort was made up of two young adult volunteers, one female and one male, who were previously healthy. The paper as a whole reports these results and caveats: Contracting CD4+ clones were located mainly in the CM and EM memory subsets, whereas CD8+ clones were found to be enriched in EMRA. Some responding clones were found in pre-infection memory, which suggests that pre-existing cross-reactive memory T cells took part in the SARS-CoV-2 response. Balanced CD4/CD8 phenotypes were observed for clones contracting from day 15 to 85, whereas a bias towards CD4+ was observed for a second wave of clones expanding from day 15 to 37. Only two mild cases were covered in the study, and larger cohorts including severe cases with pre-infection samples were considered necessary. The second-wave clones that peaked on day 37 were not confirmed to be SARS-CoV-2 specific.

A note on this clonotype: It lacks a known antigen. The record has no base qualities; no much larger clone is one base away.

Reads for this sample came from an Illumina NovaSeq 6000. cDNA libraries for TCRalpha and TCRbeta were prepared by 5'RACE using constant-segment primers, with sample barcodes and unique molecular identifiers added. Trizol reagent was used to extract RNA from every sample. Amplification of the libraries took two PCR steps, and the second step added a second sample barcode plus Illumina TruSeq adapters. Sequencing of the libraries was done on an Illumina NovaSeq, producing 2 x 150 bp paired-end reads. Turning to the authors' computational methods: The reads were demultiplexed and collapsed into UMI-guided consensus sequences using migec v1.2.7. Using mixcr v2.1.11, UMI consensuses were aligned to TRA and TRB V and J templates and then assembled into clonotypes. Expanded or contracted clonotypes were those called significant by both edgeR and NoisET, with noise models trained on biological replicates. For edgeR calls, a false discovery rate-adjusted p below 0.01 and a log2 fold-change threshold of 1 were applied. PCA with hierarchical clustering of max-normalized trajectories of the 1000 most abundant clonotypes was used as exploratory dynamics analysis. Separately sequenced CD4+ and CD8+ repertoires were used to assign the CD4 or CD8 phenotype of responding clones. TCRdb took the public reads, trimmed them with fastp at Q25, ran MiXCR for clone calling and kept in-frame beta chains. Each CDR3 protein appears once, grouped with its most common genes and DNA. The V and J calls and clone size come from TCRdb's table, not from the authors' own analysis. The sample profile shows 50,000 or so distinct CDR3 sequences; around 10% of them were found once. The ten largest clones take up 12% of the sample.

Reading the germline V gene gives CDR1 SGHRS and CDR2 YFSETQ. From the cysteine through the phenylalanine, the CDR3 covers 14 amino acids. Just the 42-base CDR3 DNA is kept, in frame starting at base 1. V sheds 4 bases and J sheds 5 bases, leaving 16 bases between their ends. Ficoll-Paque density gradient centrifugation was used to isolate PBMCs. The clonotype was recovered from an adult woman who had mild COVID-19 (a few samples of this study predate the infection). The sample titles of this study are shuffled in the database, so cell type and time point are left out; the donor was told from shared clones. This chain joins TRBV5-1 to TRBJ2-7, with the D gene call left open. Sequencing was performed on PBMCs or a T cell subset sorted from them (not recorded which). The CDR3 corresponds to CASSTDRASDEQYF. In nucleotide form, the sequence is TGCGCCAGCAGCACCGACCGGGCCTCGGACGAGCAGTACTTC.